The TCR beta chain described here comes from a study of shared clonotypes between healthy human individuals. Whole-study results and caveats: At large depth, rarefaction still showed sorted-subset sequencing to be incomplete.

Regarding this clone: Its specificity is unknown.

The study drew all its donors from Caucasian adults living in Nashville, Tennessee. The table came from immunoSEQ multiplex PCR; TCRdb's copy has only in-frame clones and leaves some out. In the table there are just over 2,000,000 clones, 85% to 95% of which are singletons. CDR3 length: 16 amino acids. The ends were cut back, 4 bases at V and 3 bases at J, with 17 bases in the middle. Germline V gives CDR1 SGDLS, CDR2 YYNGEE. The sequence was obtained from a man between 18 and 35 years old in good health. The specimen sequenced was naive CD4+ T cells sorted from blood. The sample's subset: CD45RA+ positively selected. The J gene is TRBJ1-3, the V gene TRBV9; D gene unclear. The chain's CDR3 is CASSSVKRAYGNTIYF. As DNA, the CDR3 is TGTGCCAGCAGCTCCGTCAAAAGGGCTTATGGAAACACCATATATTTT.